The clone carrying this T cell receptor (beta chain) was detected only a few times. The target antigen is unknown. Each of the donors had 8 to 10 milliliters of peripheral blood drawn into EDTA-treated Vacutainer tubes. The data were obtained in a study of blood T cells in healthy people across ages. As for the study in general: For every two T cells, template switching captured about one barcoded beta molecule.

General study results and limits: A greater number of naive CD4+ cells and higher diversity distinguished long-lived donors from aged donors.

J gave up 6 bases and V 2 bases, and 7 bases lay outside the gene matches. The CDR3 has 15 residues. The germline V gene encodes CDR1 MDHEN and CDR2 SYDVKM. The authors ran a second PCR of roughly 6 to 12 cycles using a sample-barcoded 5' primer and a J-beta primer mix. A 12-random-nucleotide template-switch adaptor tagged each cDNA molecule. MiXCR, applied by TCRdb to the 5' RACE reads, yields one record per CDR3 protein. The sample holds just under 750,000 distinct CDR3 sequences; around a fifth are singletons and the top ten take 22%. Sequences were obtained from blood. The J gene is TRBJ2-7, the V gene TRBV28; 10 bases are shared with TRBD2. The sequence was collected from a man in his 70s in good health. CDR3: CASSLLAGDPFEQYF. The CDR3 nucleotides read TGTGCCAGCAGTTTACTAGCGGGAGATCCTTTCGAGCAGTACTTC.